This T cell receptor (beta chain) is drawn from a study of T cell repertoires in cytomegalovirus infection. Study context: Well-studied HLA-B-restricted epitopes and recently identified HLA-C-restricted epitopes of CMV were both used in the study.

General study results and limits: Totalled public TCR beta family frequency picked out people who carried CMV plus the relevant HLA. HLA-C-restricted CMV clonotypes gave the most frequent clonotype in two of eight donors.

TCRdb reanalysed the reads using MiXCR and keeps one entry per CDR3 protein. The sample shows about 220,000 distinct CDR3 sequences, roughly two fifths of them seen only once. V was clipped by 6 bases and J by 2 bases, with 17 bases between them. The CDR3 consists of 16 residues. A word on this clonotype: The antigen is undetermined.

The specimen comprised CD8+ T cells from cultured PBMCs, sampled from culture after CMV antigen stimulation. This rearrangement joins TRBV23-1 to TRBJ1-5, with D tentatively TRBD1 (5 bases). TRBV23-1 is classed as an ORF, of uncertain function. This TCR was sampled from a human donor in good health (CMV status not recorded). Some clones in this sample may be carry-over from other donors' samples. CDR3 loop: CASSPGGPLGNQPQHF. The CDR3 bases are TGCGCCAGCAGCCCGGGGGGACCCTTGGGCAATCAGCCCCAGCATTTT.